This T cell receptor (beta chain) was documented in a study of shared clonotypes between healthy human individuals. For the study at large: Donors had three CD4 naive, three CD4 memory, two CD8 naive and one CD8 memory plate apiece.

The method was immunoSEQ multiplex PCR; TCRdb's version includes in-frame clones alone and lacks a portion of them. The sample includes approximately 640,000 clones, 90% of them seen just once. Findings and caveats of the study: Specimens sampled were limited to blood, with tissue repertoires likely differing. How much donors shared clonotypes was expected to be affected by sequencing depth. Limited genetic and exposure-history diversity came from having few donors.

This clone appeared a single time. The antigen is unknown. V gave up 4 bases and J gave up 1 base; unmatched junction bases: 2. The CDR3 covers 15 residues. CDR1 is SEHNR and CDR2 is FQNEAQ in the germline V gene (reference sequence). The specimen was memory CD8+ T cells from PBMCs. The subset was: CD45RO+ cells pooled with CCR7-negative TemRA cells. The TCR originated in a man aged 18 to 35 in good health. Some clones in this sample may be carry-over from other donors' samples. This chain links TRBV7-9 with TRBJ2-7, with 12 bases fitting TRBD2. This CDR3 is CASSSLAGGSYEQYF. CDR3 in DNA: TGTGCCAGCAGCTCACTAGCGGGAGGATCCTACGAGCAGTACTTC. The full variable domain, its missing parts supplied by reference TRBV7-9 and TRBJ2-7, is DTGVSQNPRHKITKRGQNVTFRCDPISEHNRLYWYRQTLGQGPEFLTYFQNEAQLEKSRLLSDRFSAERPKGSFSTLEIQRTEQGDSAMYLCASSSLAGGSYEQYFGPGTRLTVT.